This TCR beta chain comes out of a study of blood T cell repertoires in COVID-19. On the study more broadly: Sites in the United States, Italy and Spain provided acute and convalescent COVID-19 samples.

How the authors handled the data: Using reference gene primer amplification, nucleated cell counts were estimated. Clones were sequenced by immunoSEQ multiplex PCR, and TCRdb holds only the in-frame ones, with some missing. D and trimming were read from the DNA, whereas the V and J calls and clone size are those reported in that table. The sample has 40,000 to 50,000 clones, about 82% seen once. The sequence came from a man aged 70 or older with acute or convalescent COVID-19. Sequences were obtained from peripheral blood.

As DNA, the CDR3 is TGTGCCAGCACCGGGGGGGGAAATGCCGGGGAGCTGTTTTTT. It specifies CASTGGGNAGELFF. The chain combines TRBV6-5 with TRBJ2-2; 8 bases match TRBD2. Germline V gene lookup returns CDR1 MNHEY and CDR2 SVGAGI. V shed 7 bases and J 6 bases; nucleotides not matched to a gene: 7. The CDR3 runs to 14 residues.